The 26 T cell receptor beta chains below all came from one sample that was sequenced in a study of post-analysis software for immune sequencing data. Study-level findings and limits: Patients showed TRBV5-6, TRBV5-1 and TRBV20-1 among roughly 5 TRBV segments more frequent than in controls.

These receptors have no identified antigens. cDNA libraries of TCR beta carried unique molecular identifiers. Using its own MiXCR run on the PCR reads, TCRdb lists one record per CDR3 protein. The sample lists almost 700,000 distinct CDR3 sequences; approximately 60% were seen once. The sample consisted of blood. These receptors were taken from a girl between 2 and 10 years old with multiple sclerosis.

V and J are TRBV6-2 or TRBV6-3 and TRBJ2-3; D remains unclear. In germline, CDR1 is MNHEY, CDR2 SVGEGT. The CDR3 is 16 amino acids. Trimming stripped 0 bases from V and 1 base from J, with 11 bases between. In DNA, the CDR3 is TGTGCCAGCAGTTACTCGGTGGCAGCCGGCACAGATACGCAGTATTTT. This gives the protein CASSYSVAAGTDTQYF.

In its sample, this clonotype was seen a few times. The rearrangement uses TRBV6-5 and TRBJ2-5; D assignment may be TRBD1 or TRBD2 (5 bases each). Germline assignment: CDR1 MNHEY and CDR2 SVGAGI. This CDR3 spans 15 amino acids. V was cut by 10 bases and J by 1 base, with 19 bases left in between. CDR3: CATSRAGRLQETQYF. In DNA form, the CDR3 reads TGTGCCACCTCGCGGGCAGGGCGTCTCCAAGAGACCCAGTACTTC.

Only a few counts were recorded for this clonotype. The chain's CDR3 is CSARNTEAFF. The CDR3 region has the DNA TGCAGTGCCCGGAACACTGAAGCTTTCTTT. The V and J genes are TRBV29-1 and TRBJ1-1; the D is unclear. Germline values: CDR1 SQVTM, CDR2 ANQGSEA. The CDR3 is 10 amino acids. Full variable domain (missing parts from reference TRBV29-1 and TRBJ1-1): SAVISQKPSRDICQRGTSLTIQCQVDSQVTMMFWYRQQPGQSLTLIATANQGSEATYESGFVIDKFPISRPNLTFSTLTVSNMSPEDSSIYLCSARNTEAFFGQGTRLTVV.

The CDR3 here is CSVYRVDTEAFF. The CDR3 DNA reads TGCAGTGTTTACCGGGTGGACACTGAAGCTTTCTTT. This chain connects TRBV20-1 to TRBJ1-1; D unresolved. Germline V CDR1 and CDR2: DFQATT, SNEGSKA (reference sequence). The CDR3 has 12 residues. V lost 7 bases and J 3 bases, leaving 12 bases between the germline ends.

The rearrangement joins TRBV20-1 to TRBJ2-1, with no clear D. V lost 3 bases and J 8 bases, leaving 11 bases between the germline ends. CDR1 and CDR2 from the germline V gene are DFQATT and SNEGSKA (reference sequence). The CDR3 runs to 12 residues. The CDR3 loop is CSASFQTDEQFF. Written as DNA, the CDR3 is TGCAGTGCTAGTTTCCAGACGGATGAGCAGTTCTTC.

The chain employs TRBV18 and TRBJ2-7, with D perhaps TRBD1 (6 bases). CDR3 length: 16 residues. Germline V gene lookup returns CDR1 KGHSH and CDR2 LQKENI. Trimming left V 3 bases short and J 4 bases short, with 19 bases between. In DNA form, the CDR3 reads TGTGCCAGCTCACCCGGAAGGAGCCAGGGACAATACGAGCAGTACTTC. Translating gives CASSPGRSQGQYEQYF.

This chain uses TRBV29-1 with TRBJ2-5, with TRBD2 identical over 13 bases. TRBJ2-7 explains the end of the DNA better; the J call may be wrong. Germline V CDR1 and CDR2: SQVTM, ANQGSEA. CDR3 size: 15 residues. The CDR3 loop is CSVSRRLAGGNEQYF. The CDR3 bases are TGCAGCGTCTCGCGTAGACTAGCGGGAGGAAACGAGCAGTACTTC.

Comment on this clonotype: The junction departs from germline at one end; a sequencing error may be responsible. The rearrangement joins TRBV12-3 or TRBV12-4 to TRBJ2-1, with D possibly matching TRBD2 (5 bases). The CDR3 consists of 17 residues. CDR3 DNA: TGTGCCAGCAGTTTAGGACGGGGTTTCAGCTCCTACCATGAGCAGTTCTTC. As protein: CASSLGRGFSSYHEQFF.

CDR3 sequence (DNA): TGTGCCAGCGTTCGAGGGGGGCAAGACTATGGCTACACCTTC. This sequence encodes CASVRGGQDYGYTF. The chain combines TRBV2 with TRBJ1-2; the D gene is possibly TRBD1 (6 bases). Germline V CDR1 and CDR2: SNHLY, FYNNEI. The V end lost 8 bases, the J end lost 3 bases, and 16 bases lay between the germline ends. CDR3 size: 14 residues.

The CDR3: CSVGGATLRETQYF. For the CDR3, the DNA is TGCAGCGTTGGAGGGGCAACCCTTCGAGAGACCCAGTACTTC. The chain uses TRBV29-1 and TRBJ2-5; either TRBD1 or TRBD2 may supply D (5 bases each). There are 14 residues in the CDR3. Per the germline V gene, CDR1 is SQVTM and CDR2 is ANQGSEA. The V end was cut by 4 bases, the J end by 4 bases, with 16 bases between.

This clonotype was counted a single time. The chain is built from TRBV5-1 and TRBJ2-7, with 7 bases that match TRBD1. Germline V lookup: CDR1 SGHRS, CDR2 YFSETQ. The ends lost 0 bases at V and 4 bases at J; junction bases unmatched: 4. The CDR3 covers 14 residues. In DNA, the CDR3 is TGCGCCAGCAGCTTGGGACAGGGAATGTACGAGCAGTACTTC. Amino acid sequence: CASSLGQGMYEQYF.

The chain uses TRBV7-7 and TRBJ2-3; a possible D gene is TRBD1 (5 bases). The V end was cut by 7 bases, the J end by 0 bases, with 8 bases between. CDR1 is SSHAT and CDR2 is FNYEAQ in the germline V gene (reference sequence). The CDR3 loop spans 13 amino acids. The CDR3 loop reads CASKDISTDTQYF. CDR3 bases: TGTGCCAGCAAGGACATTAGCACAGATACGCAGTATTTT.

The chain joins TRBV7-9 to TRBJ2-5; 9 positions agree with TRBD1. This CDR3 is built from 16 residues. The V segment lost 4 bases and the J segment 1 base; nucleotides outside the gene matches: 7. Germline V gene sequence: CDR1 SEHNR, CDR2 FQNEAQ (reference sequence). CDR3 sequence (DNA): TGTGCCAGCAGCTCAGCCGGGACAGGGCTCCAAGAGACCCAGTACTTC. Amino acids: CASSSAGTGLQETQYF.

The gene calls are TRBV24-1 and TRBJ2-3, with D uncertain. The CDR3 loop spans 13 amino acids. V was trimmed by 3 bases and J by 4 bases, leaving 7 bases between them. Per the germline V gene, CDR1 is KGHDR and CDR2 is SFDVKD. The CDR3 DNA reads as TGTGCCACCAGTGATGGACGGTCAGATACGCAGTATTTT. Translated, it gives CATSDGRSDTQYF.

The rearrangement uses TRBV14 and TRBJ1-1; D is ambiguous. The CDR3 contains 12 residues. The germline V and J ends were trimmed by 2 bases and 3 bases, with 4 bases remaining between them. CDR1 is SGHDN and CDR2 is FVKESK in the germline V gene. The CDR3 reads CASSQMHTEAFF. Written as DNA, the CDR3 is TGTGCCAGCAGCCAAATGCACACTGAAGCTTTCTTT.

V is TRBV7-9 and J is TRBJ1-1; TRBD1 agrees at 8 bases. The germline V gene encodes CDR1 SEHNR and CDR2 FQNEAQ (reference sequence). The CDR3 consists of 19 residues. With 2 bases clipped from V and 1 base from J, the junction kept 15 bases outside the gene matches. The CDR3 DNA reads TGTGCCAGCAGCTTAATTCCCTTTGGCAGGGGGCCGTGGAACACTGAAGCTTTCTTT. Translated, it gives CASSLIPFGRGPWNTEAFF. Full variable domain (remainder filled in from reference TRBV7-9 and TRBJ1-1): DTGVSQNPRHKITKRGQNVTFRCDPISEHNRLYWYRQTLGQGPEFLTYFQNEAQLEKSRLLSDRFSAERPKGSFSTLEIQRTEQGDSAMYLCASSLIPFGRGPWNTEAFFGQGTRLTVV.

The genes are TRBV12-5 and TRBJ2-1; TRBD2 matches 11 bases. J lost 9 bases, V lost 5 bases, and 9 bases had no gene match. The CDR3 is made up of 15 amino acids. Germline V CDR1 and CDR2: LGHNT, FRNRAP. The CDR3: CASGPRGLAGGEQFF. In DNA, the CDR3 is TGTGCTAGTGGTCCTCGAGGACTAGCGGGTGGTGAGCAGTTCTTC.

The chain combines TRBV29-1 with TRBJ2-1; D may be TRBD1 or TRBD2 (5 bases each). The CDR3 runs to 16 residues. Germline CDR1 reads SQVTM; CDR2 reads ANQGSEA. Between the trimmed V and J ends, which lost 4 bases and 4 bases, there was a span of 20 bases. The CDR3, as DNA: TGCAGCGTTGGTATGGTCAGGACAACTAGTTACAATGAGCAGTTCTTC. This gives the protein CSVGMVRTTSYNEQFF.

This chain connects TRBV6-4 to TRBJ1-5; D not resolved. The ends were cut back, 7 bases at V and 3 bases at J, with 22 bases in the middle. CDR1 is MRHNA, CDR2 SNTAGT, per germline. The CDR3 runs to 17 residues. As DNA, the CDR3 is TGTGCCAGCACCCATTCGAAACGGGCCGGAGACAATCAGCCCCAGCATTTT. This sequence encodes CASTHSKRAGDNQPQHF.

The chain carries TRBV6-5 and TRBJ1-2; D perhaps matches TRBD1 (5 bases). Germline CDR1 and CDR2: MNHEY and SVGAGI. The CDR3 totals 13 residues. V shed 6 bases and J shed 11 bases, with 19 bases lying between them. The CDR3 sequence is CASRDSSGTSYTF. CDR3 in DNA: TGTGCCAGCAGAGATTCTTCTGGGACCTCTTACACCTTC.

J is TRBJ2-6 and V is TRBV12-3 or TRBV12-4; D gene ambiguous. V shed 7 bases and J shed 13 bases, with 20 bases lying between them. This CDR3 region has 14 residues. The CDR3 DNA follows: TGTGCCAGCATCTATCGCCCAGGCGCCCAGGTCCTGACTTTC. Encoded protein: CASIYRPGAQVLTF.

V is TRBV29-1 and J is TRBJ2-1, with TRBD1 as a possible D gene (6 bases). This CDR3 has 14 amino acids. Trimming removed 6 bases at V and 1 base at J, with 13 bases between. Germline CDR1 and CDR2: SQVTM and ANQGSEA. The CDR3 spells CSVLDRTSYNEQFF. In DNA, the CDR3 is TGCAGCGTACTGGACAGAACTTCCTACAATGAGCAGTTCTTC.

The rearrangement links TRBV29-1 to TRBJ1-2; D is possibly TRBD1 (6 bases). Germline CDR1 is SQVTM and CDR2 is ANQGSEA. This CDR3 is built from 13 residues. Trimming shortened V by 6 bases and J by 0 bases, and 11 bases separated the two germline ends. The CDR3 DNA reads as TGCAGCGTCGGTGGGGGCCCTAACTATGGCTACACCTTC. Amino acids: CSVGGGPNYGYTF.

This clonotype has just one count. V is TRBV20-1 and J is TRBJ2-1; 8 bases fit TRBD1. The DNA end is a closer match to TRBJ2-7, so the J assignment may be wrong. Germline assignment: CDR1 DFQATT and CDR2 SNEGSKA (reference sequence). The CDR3 has 14 amino acids. The DNA of the CDR3 is TGCAGTGCTTCCAGCCCCAGGGGGCCTTACGAGCAGTACTTC. Translated: CSASSPRGPYEQYF.

The sample holds a few counts of this clonotype. This sequence joins TRBV29-1 and TRBJ1-2, with no clear D. This CDR3 comprises 15 residues. Germline V gives CDR1 SQVTM, CDR2 ANQGSEA. The V end lost 4 bases, the J end lost 3 bases, and 18 bases lay between the germline ends. The CDR3 DNA reads as TGCAGCGTTGTAGTGGGCGCCAGAAAGCACTATGGCTACACCTTC. Amino acid sequence: CSVVVGARKHYGYTF.

The CDR3: CSAADSSNQPQHF. The CDR3 coding sequence is TGCAGTGCTGCTGACAGTAGCAATCAGCCCCAGCATTTT. The chain carries TRBV20-1 and TRBJ1-5; weak D call: TRBD1 (5 bases). This CDR3 region has 13 residues. Germline CDR1 is DFQATT and CDR2 is SNEGSKA (reference sequence). V lost 5 bases, J lost 0 bases, and 8 bases lay in between.